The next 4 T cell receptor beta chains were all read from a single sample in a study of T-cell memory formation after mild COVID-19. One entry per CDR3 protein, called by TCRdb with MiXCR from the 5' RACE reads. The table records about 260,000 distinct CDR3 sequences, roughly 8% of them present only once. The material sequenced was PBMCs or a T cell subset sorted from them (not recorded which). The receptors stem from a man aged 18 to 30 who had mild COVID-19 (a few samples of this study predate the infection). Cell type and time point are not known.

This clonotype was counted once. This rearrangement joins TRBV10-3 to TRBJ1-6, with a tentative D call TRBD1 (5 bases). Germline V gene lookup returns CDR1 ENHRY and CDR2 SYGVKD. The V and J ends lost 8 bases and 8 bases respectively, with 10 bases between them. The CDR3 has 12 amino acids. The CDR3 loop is CAIRTTDSPLHF. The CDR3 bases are TGTGCCATCCGGACAACGGATTCACCCCTCCACTTT.

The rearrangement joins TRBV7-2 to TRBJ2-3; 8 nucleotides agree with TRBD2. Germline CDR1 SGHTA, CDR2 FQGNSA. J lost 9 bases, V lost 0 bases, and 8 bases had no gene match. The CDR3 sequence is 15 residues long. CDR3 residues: CASSLAGTRWGTQYF. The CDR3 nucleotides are TGTGCCAGCAGCTTAGCTGGGACTAGGTGGGGGACGCAGTATTTT.

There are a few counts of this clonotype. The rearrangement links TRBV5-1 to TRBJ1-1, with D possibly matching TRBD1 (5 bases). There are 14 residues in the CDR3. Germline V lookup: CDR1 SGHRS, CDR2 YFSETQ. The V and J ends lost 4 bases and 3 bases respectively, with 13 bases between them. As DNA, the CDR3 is TGCGCCAGCAGCCCCTGGGACCGTGACACTGAAGCTTTCTTT. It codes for CASSPWDRDTEAFF.

DNA of the CDR3: TGTGCCAGCAGTCCCGCCAGTTCCGCGGGGACTGAAGCTTTCTTT. It specifies CASSPASSAGTEAFF. The J gene is TRBJ1-1, the V gene TRBV6-1; D is undetermined. CDR3 length equals 15 residues. The V gene lost 5 bases and the J gene lost 5 bases, with 18 bases spanning the gap. Germline V gene data show CDR1 as MNHNS and CDR2 as SASEGT.